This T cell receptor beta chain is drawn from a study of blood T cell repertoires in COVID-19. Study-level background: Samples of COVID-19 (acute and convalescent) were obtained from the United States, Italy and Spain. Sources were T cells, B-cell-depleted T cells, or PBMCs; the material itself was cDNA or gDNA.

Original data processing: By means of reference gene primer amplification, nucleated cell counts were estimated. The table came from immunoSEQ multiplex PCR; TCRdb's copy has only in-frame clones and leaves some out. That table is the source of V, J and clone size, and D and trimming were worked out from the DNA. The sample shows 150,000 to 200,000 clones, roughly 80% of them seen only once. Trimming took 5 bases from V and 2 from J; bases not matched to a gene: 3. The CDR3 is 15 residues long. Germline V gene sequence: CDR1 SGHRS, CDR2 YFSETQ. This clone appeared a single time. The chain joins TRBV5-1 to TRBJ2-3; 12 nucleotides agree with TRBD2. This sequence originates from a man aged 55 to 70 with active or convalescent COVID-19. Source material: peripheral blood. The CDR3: CASRSSGRATDTQYF. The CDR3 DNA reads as TGCGCCAGCAGGTCTAGCGGGAGGGCCACAGATACGCAGTATTTT. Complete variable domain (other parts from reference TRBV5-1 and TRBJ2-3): KAGVTQTPRYLIKTRGQQVTLSCSPISGHRSVSWYQQTPGQGLQFLFEYFSETQRNKGNFPGRFSGRQFSNSRSEMNVSTLELGDSALYLCASRSSGRATDTQYFGPGTRLTVL.